The following is a T cell receptor (beta chain) sequence with its context. This clone appeared a single time. Its antigen is still unknown. The sample holds no much larger clone one base away, and base qualities are not on file. Per the germline V gene, SGHTA is the CDR1 and FQGTGA is the CDR2. The CDR3 holds 16 amino acids from the cysteine to the phenylalanine. Of the read, only the CDR3 DNA is kept; its 48 bases are in frame from base 1. V loses 5 bases at its end and J loses 2 bases; junction bases beyond the gene matches: 10. Using the deep immunoSEQ assay, TCR CDR3 regions were amplified from genomic DNA by multiplex PCR. For each cell subset, the extracted genomic DNA was distributed evenly across all wells of several immunoSEQ 96-well plates, and each plate served as one replicate. For sorted subsets, each replicate PCR was loaded with approximately 200 ng genomic DNA, equivalent to roughly 30,000 T cell genomes. The purified libraries were quantified using a Qubit 3.0 fluorometer, sized with a Bioanalyzer 2100, and then quantified again using the KAPA Library Quantification kit. Each immunoSEQ 96-well plate was sequenced on its own single-read 150-cycle Illumina NextSeq 550 flow cell. The study's processing was this. Because only junctional sequences without quality scores were contained in the immunoSEQ output, filtering matching that applied to full-length reads could not be performed. To assign V/J genes and CDR3, sequences were annotated against IMGT germline references using PyIR, a Python wrapper for IgBLAST v1.9. Any read was removed if the V/J assignment was weak (E-value above 1e-6), the CDR3 was missing, or the read contained stop codons, out-of-frame junctions, or ambiguous translated residues. V3J clonotypes were defined as sequences sharing an identical inferred V gene, J gene, and CDR3 amino acid sequence. The percentage overlap between two repertoires was calculated by dividing the number of shared unique clonotypes by the size of the smaller repertoire. Three approaches were used to assess repertoire richness: RTK rarefaction, the Chao1 estimator, and Recon v2.1 estimates of unobserved clonotypes. Generation probabilities for all TCRbeta clonotypes obtained by the gDNA method from several donors were computed using OLGA. The immuneACCESS repertoire file appears here via TCRdb, limited to in-frame rearrangements. These files lack a portion of the clones; in checked studies, under half of the deficit traces to unresolved V genes, and the cause of the others is not known. Clone size and the V and J calls come from that table; the DNA yielded D and trimming. This sample is represented by roughly 2.2 million clones; 92% of them were singletons. The top ten constitute 0.37% of the sample.

The entry originates in a study of shared clonotypes between healthy human individuals (dated by TCRdb to 2019 to 2021). For the wider study: Three men and two women, aged 18 to 49 years, made up the cohort. For each donor, CD4 naive and CD4 memory were each run on three plates, CD8 naive on two plates, and CD8 memory on one plate. Between about 0.94 and 8.9 billion PBMCs per donor were obtained by leukapheresis. The study deeply sequenced blood TCR repertoires of about five healthy adults to estimate repertoire size and the extent of clonotype sharing between individuals. Different laboratories and diverse techniques were used to prepare libraries and sequence TCR repertoires, to increase sequencing depth and limit assay-specific biases.

The donors were healthy, HIV-negative adults with no recently reported acute infections or vaccinations. All donors were Caucasian adults living in Nashville, Tennessee, USA. CD4+ T cells were enriched by magnetic negative selection; naive cells were then positively selected on CD45RA, and the negative fraction formed the memory subset. Blood was collected by leukapheresis, and PBMCs were isolated by Ficoll-Histopaque density gradient centrifugation and then cryopreserved in liquid nitrogen vapor phase. Analytical flow cytometry was used to check the purity and quantity of each magnetically sorted T cell population. Genomic DNA was isolated from every sorted fraction and measured by UV absorbance on a Nanodrop 2000c. Study-wide conclusions, independent of this receptor: Sampling was limited to blood, and TCR repertoires in tissue likely differ from TCR repertoires in blood. Incomplete sequencing was indicated by rarefaction of sorted-subset datasets, despite the large sequencing depth. Because the study included a small number of donors, the genetic and exposure-history diversity represented was limited. Compared with non-shared clonotypes, the clonotypes found in all four sorted-subset donors had higher generation probabilities. Based on pairwise subsampling, the degree of clonotype sharing among donors was expected to be affected by sequencing depth. Larger estimated clonotype richness was generally found for naive subsets than for memory subsets. Across several donors, around 5% of naive CD4, around 3.5% of naive CD8, under 2.5% of memory CD4, and 0.4% of memory CD8 clonotypes were shared.

Sequenced input: naive CD4+ T cells from PBMCs. According to the study, the label for this sample's cell subset or site signals: CD45RA+ positively selected. The clonotype comes from a man younger than 35 in good health. Some clones in this sample may be carry-over from other donors' samples. The V and J segments used are TRBV7-3 and TRBJ2-3, with 7 bases aligning to TRBD1. The DNA reads as follows: TGTGCCAGCAGCATCCTCGGGACAGCCTACACAGATACGCAGTATTTT. This is translated as CASSILGTAYTDTQYF.